The 23 T cell receptor beta chains in this list originate from one sample, sequenced in a study of blood T cell repertoires in COVID-19. The protocol was immunoSEQ multiplex PCR, while the TCRdb copy is restricted to in-frame clones and leaves out a portion. The table has roughly 200,000 clones, 82% seen once. Input material: peripheral blood. These receptors originate from a woman aged 60-75 years with COVID-19, enrolled during active disease.

This chain uses TRBV28 with TRBJ1-2, with 9 bases aligning to TRBD1. CDR3 length equals 17 residues. Trimming removed 6 bases from V and 1 base from J; junction bases left unmatched: 12. Germline lookup yields CDR1 MDHEN and CDR2 SYDVKM. The CDR3 DNA follows: TGTGCCAGCAGCCCCTCCGGGACAGGGAGACGTAACTATGGCTACACCTTC. Amino acid sequence: CASSPSGTGRRNYGYTF.

V and J are TRBV11-2 and TRBJ2-7, with 8 bases lining up with TRBD1. The CDR3 is made up of 14 amino acids. Germline loops: CDR1 SGHAT, CDR2 FQNNGV. The junction had 10 bases not matched to a gene; V was cut back by 5 bases and J by 7 bases. CDR3 in DNA: TGTGCCAGCAGCCTACACTCCAGGGGGCTGGAGCAGTACGTC. This translates into CASSLHSRGLEQYV.

The CDR3: CASSPLRSSYGYTF. The DNA of the CDR3 is TGTGCCAGCAGCCCTTTGCGGTCCTCCTATGGCTACACCTTC. V is TRBV28 and J is TRBJ1-2; D remains ambiguous. This CDR3 has 14 amino acids. The germline CDR1 and CDR2 sequences are MDHEN and SYDVKM. Trimming shortened V by 6 bases and J by 4 bases, and 15 bases separated the two germline ends.

V is TRBV10-3 and J is TRBJ2-1; 8 bases align to TRBD2. Per germline, CDR1 ENHRY and CDR2 SYGVKD. The CDR3 is 17 residues long. With V trimmed by 0 bases and J by 5 bases, 9 bases remained unmatched. CDR3: CAISESTPGLGNNEQFF. CDR3 in DNA: TGTGCCATCAGTGAGTCGACCCCGGGACTAGGTAACAATGAGCAGTTCTTC.

This clone was detected only once. V gene TRBV9 combines with J gene TRBJ2-5; D gene unclear. The ends were cut back, 0 bases at V and 3 bases at J, with 9 bases in the middle. Per germline, CDR1 SGDLS and CDR2 YYNGEE. The CDR3 length is 14 residues. The CDR3 spells CASSVATGKETQYF. In DNA form, the CDR3 reads TGTGCCAGCAGCGTAGCTACGGGTAAAGAGACCCAGTACTTC.

Regarding this clone: At the DNA level, this CDR3 is encoded by other sequences in the same sample as well. The rearrangement joins TRBV7-2 to TRBJ2-1; tentative D call: TRBD1 (6 bases). From germline, CDR1 is SGHTA and CDR2 FQGNSA. V dropped 1 base and J dropped 4 bases, with 8 bases sitting between them. This CDR3 has 14 amino acids. Here the CDR3 DNA reads TGTGCCAGCAGCTTAGGAGGGGGATACAATGAGCAGTTCTTC. It yields the protein CASSLGGGYNEQFF.

There are a few counts of this clone. The chain employs TRBV11-2 and TRBJ2-5; perhaps TRBD1 as D (5 bases). This CDR3 comprises 15 residues. The V gene lost 2 bases and the J gene lost 2 bases, with 12 bases spanning the gap. Germline CDR1 SGHAT, CDR2 FQNNGV. The CDR3 DNA reads TGTGCCAGCAGCTTAAATCCAGGGTCACAAGAGACCCAGTACTTC. As protein: CASSLNPGSQETQYF.

The CDR3 protein is CASKEGVYEQYF. The CDR3 DNA reads as TGTGCCAGCAAAGAGGGGGTCTACGAGCAGTACTTC. This chain links TRBV2 with TRBJ2-7; the D gene is possibly TRBD1 (6 bases). Trimming removed 7 bases from V and 3 bases from J, with 10 bases in between. Germline values: CDR1 SNHLY, CDR2 FYNNEI. The CDR3 has 12 amino acids.

The rearrangement joins TRBV5-8 to TRBJ2-5; TRBD1 aligns across 9 bases. The J segment lost 4 bases and the V segment lost 0 bases, leaving 4 bases of the junction unmatched. CDR1 is SGHTS, CDR2 YDEGEE, per germline. The CDR3 runs 15 residues. The CDR3 coding sequence is TGTGCCAGCAGCTTGGGATGGACAGGGGTAGAGACCCAGTACTTC. This gives the protein CASSLGWTGVETQYF.

The chain carries TRBV19 and TRBJ2-2; D might be TRBD2 (5 bases). CDR1 and CDR2 from the germline V gene are LNHDA and SQIVND (reference sequence). This CDR3 has 16 residues. The V end was cut by 3 bases, the J end by 5 bases, with 16 bases between. The CDR3 sequence: CASSIEASRRTGELFF. CDR3 nucleotides: TGTGCCAGTAGTATCGAGGCTAGCCGGAGAACCGGGGAGCTGTTTTTT. Full variable domain (rest looked up from reference TRBV19 and TRBJ2-2): DGGITQSPKYLFRKEGQNVTLSCEQNLNHDAMYWYRQDPGQGLRLIYYSQIVNDFQKGDIAEGYSVSREKKESFPLTVTSAQKNPTAFYLCASSIEASRRTGELFFGEGSRLTVL.

The chain links TRBV2 to TRBJ2-7, with 12 bases aligning to TRBD1. CDR3 length equals 15 residues. The ends lost 7 bases at V and 5 bases at J; junction bases unmatched: 9. Germline V gives CDR1 SNHLY, CDR2 FYNNEI. CDR3 nucleotide sequence: TGTGCCAGCACCCCCGGGACAGGGGGCCCCCACGAGCAGTACTTC. It codes for CASTPGTGGPHEQYF. Full variable domain (remainder filled in from reference TRBV2 and TRBJ2-7): EPEVTQTPSHQVTQMGQEVILRCVPISNHLYFYWYRQILGQKVEFLVSFYNNEISEKSEIFDDQFSVERPDGSNFTLKIRSTKLEDSAMYFCASTPGTGGPHEQYFGPGTRLTVT.

This clone was counted once. The chain combines TRBV28 with TRBJ1-2, with 7 bases lining up with TRBD1. The CDR3 covers 16 residues. The germline V gene has CDR1 MDHEN and CDR2 SYDVKM. The ends lost 5 bases at V and 3 bases at J; junction bases unmatched: 12. The chain's CDR3 is CASSPNHRGSDYGYTF. The DNA of the CDR3 is TGTGCCAGCAGTCCCAATCACAGGGGAAGTGACTATGGCTACACCTTC.

The genes are TRBV30 and TRBJ2-3; TRBD1 matches 7 bases. CDR3 length equals 14 residues. Per the germline V gene, CDR1 is GTSNPN and CDR2 is SVGIG (reference sequence). V trimming: 7 bases; J trimming: 3 bases; junction bases outside the gene matches: 10. Here the CDR3 DNA reads TGTGCCTCCCTAGGGACAGTCGGGACAGATACGCAGTATTTT. Protein sequence: CASLGTVGTDTQYF.

In this sample, this clone turned up a few times. The rearrangement joins TRBV28 to TRBJ1-4; no firm D call. Germline CDR1 and CDR2: MDHEN and SYDVKM. The CDR3 runs to 19 residues. V was trimmed by 4 bases and J by 0 bases, leaving 21 bases between them. This chain's CDR3 is CASSSFLQVAPSTNEKLFF. The CDR3 nucleotides are TGTGCCAGCAGTTCTTTTCTCCAGGTGGCTCCTTCAACTAATGAAAAACTGTTTTTT.

The genes are TRBV6-6 and TRBJ1-3; 8 positions agree with TRBD1. The CDR3 covers 14 residues. With 5 bases clipped from V and 7 bases from J, the junction kept 7 bases outside the gene matches. The germline CDR1 and CDR2 sequences are MNHNY and SVGAGI (reference sequence). This CDR3 is CASSQQGAGNTIYF. Here the CDR3 DNA reads TGTGCCAGCAGTCAGCAGGGGGCAGGGAACACCATATATTTT.

This clone was counted between two and nine times. The rearrangement uses TRBV30 and TRBJ2-3, with D tentatively TRBD1 (5 bases). The CDR3 length is 15 residues. V dropped 2 bases and J dropped 2 bases, with 14 bases sitting between them. Germline CDR1 reads GTSNPN; CDR2 reads SVGIG (reference sequence). The CDR3 region is CAWSPTGSYTDTQYF. CDR3 DNA: TGTGCCTGGAGTCCCACAGGATCCTACACAGATACGCAGTATTTT.

CDR3: CASSTGQRGPNSGANVLTF. In DNA, the CDR3 is TGTGCCAGCAGCACGGGTCAGCGGGGGCCGAACTCTGGGGCCAACGTCCTGACTTTC. The chain carries TRBV11-3 and TRBJ2-6; TRBD2 matches 8 bases. This CDR3 spans 19 amino acids. The ends lost 5 bases at V and 0 bases at J; junction bases unmatched: 12. Germline assignment: CDR1 SGHNT and CDR2 YENEEA. The full variable domain, with the rest looked up from reference TRBV11-3 and TRBJ2-6, is EAGVVQSPRYKIIEKKQPVAFWCNPISGHNTLYWYLQNLGQGPELLIRYENEEAVDDSQLPKDRFSAERLKGVDSTLKIQPAELGDSAVYLCASSTGQRGPNSGANVLTFGAGSRLTVL.

The J gene is TRBJ2-3, the V gene TRBV7-9; D uncertain. CDR3 length equals 13 residues. V dropped 0 bases and J dropped 14 bases, with 15 bases sitting between them. Germline V gene sequence: CDR1 SEHNR, CDR2 FQNEAQ (reference sequence). CDR3 bases: TGTGCCAGCAGCTTAGCGCAAGTTCAAACACCGTATTTT. Translated: CASSLAQVQTPYF.

The V call is TRBV27, the J call TRBJ1-6; no definite D call. V dropped 0 bases and J dropped 8 bases, with 14 bases sitting between them. The CDR3 runs to 16 residues. Germline V gives CDR1 MNHEY, CDR2 SMNVEV (reference sequence). The CDR3: CASSLSEQGGYSPLHF. The CDR3 DNA sequence: TGTGCCAGCAGTTTATCGGAGCAAGGAGGGTATTCACCCCTCCACTTT.

The gene calls are TRBV19 and TRBJ2-1; D perhaps matches TRBD2 (6 bases). Trimming removed 3 bases at V and 8 bases at J, with 20 bases between. Germline loops: CDR1 LNHDA, CDR2 SQIVND (reference sequence). The CDR3 spans 16 residues. CDR3 residues: CASSMITGERPDEQFF. CDR3 in DNA: TGTGCCAGTAGTATGATTACGGGGGAGCGACCCGATGAGCAGTTCTTC. Variable domain in full (rest from reference TRBV19 and TRBJ2-1): DGGITQSPKYLFRKEGQNVTLSCEQNLNHDAMYWYRQDPGQGLRLIYYSQIVNDFQKGDIAEGYSVSREKKESFPLTVTSAQKNPTAFYLCASSMITGERPDEQFFGPGTRLTVL.

The CDR3 coding sequence is TGTGCCAGCAGCTTGGGCAGACAGGGGGTAACCTACGAGCAGTACGTC. Protein: CASSLGRQGVTYEQYV. The chain combines TRBV5-4 with TRBJ2-7; the match to TRBD1 covers 9 bases. The germline gives CDR1 SGHNT, CDR2 YYREEE (reference sequence). The CDR3 length is 16 residues. V lost 0 bases and J lost 2; bases outside the gene matches: 6.

The chain uses TRBV19 and TRBJ1-1; the match to TRBD1 covers 7 bases. V lost 10 bases to trimming and J lost 1 base; unmatched junction nucleotides: 12. Germline values: CDR1 LNHDA, CDR2 SQIVND (reference sequence). CDR3 size: 15 residues. CDR3 loop: CATQRQGWGNTEAFF. DNA for the CDR3: TGTGCCACCCAGAGACAGGGTTGGGGGAACACTGAAGCTTTCTTT.

The chain joins TRBV30 to TRBJ1-1, with a possible D match to TRBD1 (5 bases). CDR1 is GTSNPN, CDR2 SVGIG, per germline (reference sequence). Trimming cost V 1 base and J 8 bases, with 14 bases left between them. The CDR3 has 13 residues. The CDR3 DNA is TGTGCCTGGAGTGGTTGGGGGGACGGAGAAGCTTTCTTT. Amino acid sequence: CAWSGWGDGEAFF.